This is a list of T cell receptor beta chains from one sample in a study of blood T cells in healthy people across ages. TCRdb independently ran MiXCR on the 5' RACE reads; one entry per CDR3 protein. In the table there are hundreds of thousands of distinct CDR3 sequences, roughly half of which are singletons. Sequencing was done on a sample of blood. The receptors originated from a woman at least 80 years old in good health. Both conserved end residues are trimmed from each CDR3. Each record gives: V gene, J gene, CDR3 protein.

v_call: TRBV27
j_call: TRBJ2-5
cdr3_aa: ASSSGQGGEY

v_call: TRBV5-1
j_call: TRBJ1-2
cdr3_aa: ASGSQEQGAAGYT

v_call: TRBV14
j_call: TRBJ2-1
cdr3_aa: ASSAHGRGLETQF

v_call: TRBV20-1
j_call: TRBJ1-5
cdr3_aa: SARDGTREYSNQPQH

v_call: TRBV29-1
j_call: TRBJ2-3
cdr3_aa: SVDVGASTDTQY

v_call: TRBV6-1
j_call: TRBJ1-5
cdr3_aa: ASSRSYQGVNSNQPQH

v_call: TRBV20-1
j_call: TRBJ2-3
cdr3_aa: SSVAGTTDTQY

v_call: TRBV29-1
j_call: TRBJ1-1
cdr3_aa: SGDRMNTEAF

v_call: TRBV25-1
j_call: TRBJ2-7
cdr3_aa: ANSVAQSPYEQY

v_call: TRBV6-1
j_call: TRBJ2-2
cdr3_aa: ASSNRQPNLASTGELF

v_call: TRBV5-1
j_call: TRBJ2-1
cdr3_aa: ASSSTNAEQF

v_call: TRBV4-1
j_call: TRBJ2-6
cdr3_aa: ASSQFPKGSGANVLT

v_call: TRBV20-1
j_call: TRBJ2-1
cdr3_aa: SARGLAGGNEQF

v_call: TRBV7-6
j_call: TRBJ2-1
cdr3_aa: ASSLKLTNEQF

v_call: TRBV27
j_call: TRBJ1-1
cdr3_aa: ASSLRGVNTEAF

v_call: TRBV4-1
j_call: TRBJ1-1
cdr3_aa: ASSQISGVATEAF

v_call: TRBV7-6
j_call: TRBJ1-1
cdr3_aa: ASSSGTGVTEAF

v_call: TRBV20-1
j_call: TRBJ2-3
cdr3_aa: SVPLEEGADTQY